The text below deals with one TCR beta chain. Its specificity is unknown. Donors likely had unrecorded immune exposures despite being nominally healthy when sampled. Primers for the PCR totalled 60 Vbeta and 13 Jbeta. Assay: immunoSEQ multiplex PCR; the TCRdb copy retains only in-frame clones and omits some. The sample yields about 200,000 clones, 70% to 85% seen once. V lost 5 bases, J lost 4 bases, and 11 bases stayed unmatched. Germline CDR1 and CDR2: SGHTA and FQGNSA. This CDR3 contains 15 residues. The source of the sample is a study of cytomegalovirus exposure and HLA in healthy donors. Study context: The 110 million or so unique TCR beta sequences, from about 190 million T cells, were found by an earlier analysis. Study outcomes and limitations: The study listed 150 to 200 cytomegalovirus-associated TCR beta chains.

The chain uses TRBV7-2 and TRBJ2-7; 7 positions agree with TRBD1. The sample consisted of PBMCs. This receptor was taken from a man aged 50-60 years in good health and CMV-seronegative. CDR3 nucleotides: TGTGCCAGCAGCCCCCGGGAAGGGGGCTGGTACGAGCAGTACTTC. Its translation is CASSPREGGWYEQYF.